The subject of this entry is one T cell receptor (beta chain). The record originates from a study of cytomegalovirus exposure and HLA in healthy donors. Study-level information: The early release's HLA-typed donors yielded roughly 85 million unique TCRs.

The PCR made use of 60 Vbeta and 13 Jbeta primers. In the original workflow: About 10 million shared chains were among around 78 million unique TCR beta chains counted in a later analysis. TCRdb's copy holds only in-frame clones and misses some; the assay was immunoSEQ multiplex PCR. The V and J calls and clone size are taken from that table; D and trimming were inferred from the DNA. The sample has around 130,000 clones, 75% to 90% seen once. V lost 1 base, J lost 2 bases, and 6 bases lay in between. The CDR3 spans 13 residues. Germline-derived CDR1 and CDR2 are SGDLS and YYNGEE. J is TRBJ1-1 and V is TRBV9; D call uncertain. The sequencing input was PBMCs. The clonotype originates from a man aged 40-50 years in good health and CMV-seronegative. CDR3 protein: CASSVSGNTEAFF. In DNA form, the CDR3 reads TGTGCCAGCAGCGTATCGGGAAACACTGAAGCTTTCTTT. The full variable domain, in which reference TRBV9 and TRBJ1-1 provide the parts outside the CDR3, is DSGVTQTPKHLITATGQRVTLRCSPRSGDLSVYWYQQSLDQGLQFLIQYYNGEERAKGNILERFSAQQFPDLHSELNLSSLELGDSALYFCASSVSGNTEAFFGQGTRLTVV.